The 27 T cell receptor beta chains listed next were all sequenced from one sample in a study of graft-versus-host responses after intestinal transplantation. Profiling relied on immunoSEQ multiplex PCR, and the TCRdb table lists in-frame clones only, not all of them. The sample records approximately 58,000 clones, approximately 90% being singletons. This material consisted of PBMCs, taken 26 days after transplant. Source of these receptors: a human patient who received an intestinal transplant, so some T cells may come from the graft donor.

CDR3 region: CATSRDLSSGNTIYF. DNA for the CDR3: TGTGCCACCAGCAGAGACCTTTCCTCTGGAAACACCATATATTTT. The chain is built from TRBV15 and TRBJ1-3, with no clear D. This CDR3 is built from 15 residues. Germline V gene lookup returns CDR1 LNHNV and CDR2 YYDKDF (reference sequence). V lost 0 bases to trimming and J lost 0 bases, with 6 bases between them.

The chain uses TRBV10-2 and TRBJ1-4, with 8 positions matching TRBD1. The CDR3 totals 14 residues. Germline V gene sequence: CDR1 WSHSY, CDR2 SAAADI. V lost 6 bases and J lost 0; bases outside the gene matches: 0. The CDR3 sequence: CASRQGATNEKLFF. The CDR3, as DNA: TGCGCCAGCAGACAGGGGGCAACTAATGAAAAACTGTTTTTT.

DNA for the CDR3: TGTGCCAGCAGAAGACTAGCGGGAGTAAGGAATGAGCAGTTCTTC. The encoded protein is CASRRLAGVRNEQFF. The V gene is TRBV6-5, the J gene TRBJ2-1; TRBD2 agrees at 12 bases. From germline, CDR1 is MNHEY and CDR2 SVGAGI. V shed 6 bases, J shed 7 bases, and the junction held 7 bases outside the gene matches. The CDR3 has 15 amino acids.

The rearrangement joins TRBV19 to TRBJ1-3, with D uncertain. Trimming removed 0 bases from V and 2 bases from J, with 8 bases in between. CDR3 length: 15 residues. CDR1 is LNHDA and CDR2 is SQIVND in the germline V gene (reference sequence). The CDR3 nucleotides are TGTGCCAGTAGTATAGATCCAGGCCCTGGAAACACCATATATTTT. Its protein product is CASSIDPGPGNTIYF.

In its sample, this clone was seen once. J is TRBJ1-1 and V is TRBV5-1, with D perhaps matching TRBD1 (6 bases). Trimming left V 6 bases short and J 1 base short, with 7 bases between. This CDR3 contains 12 residues. Germline CDR1 reads SGHRS; CDR2 reads YFSETQ. This CDR3 is CASKTGNTEAFF. CDR3 coding DNA: TGCGCCAGCAAGACAGGGAACACTGAAGCTTTCTTT.

This sequence joins TRBV27 and TRBJ2-1, with D perhaps TRBD1 (7 bases). The V and J ends lost 4 bases and 8 bases respectively, with 18 bases between them. CDR1 is MNHEY, CDR2 SMNVEV, per germline (reference sequence). This CDR3 spans 15 amino acids. The CDR3 bases are TGTGCCAGCAGTTGGAGGGGGCTGTTGGGGGATGAGCAGTTCTTC. Amino acid sequence: CASSWRGLLGDEQFF.

This chain connects TRBV9 to TRBJ1-5; tentatively, D is TRBD1 (5 bases). Trimming shortened V by 3 bases and J by 2 bases, and 9 bases separated the two germline ends. The germline gives CDR1 SGDLS, CDR2 YYNGEE. CDR3 length: 14 amino acids. CDR3 nucleotide sequence: TGTGCCAGCAGCGGGAGGGGAGGCAATCAGCCCCAGCATTTT. Its protein is CASSGRGGNQPQHF.

The chain combines TRBV10-3 with TRBJ1-1; no clear D gene. Germline values: CDR1 ENHRY, CDR2 SYGVKD. Between the trimmed V and J ends, which lost 2 bases and 1 base, there was a span of 11 bases. The CDR3 extends over 15 amino acids. CDR3 region: CAISESARRNTEAFF. The DNA of the CDR3 is TGTGCCATCAGTGAGAGCGCGCGTCGGAACACTGAAGCTTTCTTT.

The V call is TRBV30, the J call TRBJ1-1, with TRBD1 matching over 11 bases. The ends lost 3 bases at V and 0 bases at J; junction bases unmatched: 3. Germline-derived CDR1 and CDR2 are GTSNPN and SVGIG (reference sequence). The CDR3 extends over 15 amino acids. In DNA form, the CDR3 reads TGTGCCTGGAGGGGGACAGGGGGAATGAACACTGAAGCTTTCTTT. Translated, it gives CAWRGTGGMNTEAFF.

Regarding this clone: Relative to the germline gene, one junction end is altered; a read error may explain this. The chain recombines TRBV2 with TRBJ1-5, with no clear D. CDR3 length: 14 residues. Germline values: CDR1 SNHLY, CDR2 FYNNEI. CDR3 residues: CASREGGWRQPQHF. CDR3 bases: TGTGCCAGCAGGGAAGGTGGGTGGCGGCAGCCCCAGCATTTT.

In its sample, this clone was seen a few times. The genes are TRBV13 and TRBJ2-7; perhaps TRBD1 as D (6 bases). Trimming pared 0 bases from V and 6 bases from J, leaving 15 bases between. The CDR3 covers 15 residues. Looked up from germline, CDR1 is PRHDT and CDR2 is FYEKMQ (reference sequence). This CDR3 reads CASSLGKGVRAEQYV. The CDR3 DNA reads TGTGCCAGCAGCTTAGGTAAGGGGGTGCGTGCCGAGCAGTACGTC.

V usage is TRBV5-4 and J usage is TRBJ2-3; TRBD2 agrees at 8 bases. Germline CDR1 reads SGHNT; CDR2 reads YYREEE (reference sequence). The V segment lost 0 bases and the J segment 2 bases; nucleotides outside the gene matches: 5. The CDR3 spans 16 residues. DNA for the CDR3: TGTGCCAGCAGCTTGGTGGCGGGGGGTACCACAGATACGCAGTATTTT. It yields the protein CASSLVAGGTTDTQYF.

The V and J genes are TRBV6-6 and TRBJ2-2, with TRBD1 as a possible D gene (6 bases). CDR3 length: 15 amino acids. The V gene's germline CDR1 is MNHNY and CDR2 SVGAGI (reference sequence). V lost 4 bases to trimming and J lost 3 bases, with 12 bases between them. Here the CDR3 reads CASSLETGHTGELFF. In DNA, the CDR3 is TGTGCCAGCAGTTTGGAGACAGGCCACACCGGGGAGCTGTTTTTT.

This chain connects TRBV5-1 to TRBJ2-5; 11 nucleotides match TRBD2. V shed 1 base and J 7 bases; nucleotides not matched to a gene: 6. The CDR3 contains 15 residues. Germline-derived CDR1 and CDR2 are SGHRS and YFSETQ. CDR3 in amino acids: CASSLNSGRAATQYF. CDR3 DNA: TGCGCCAGCAGCTTGAATAGCGGGAGGGCCGCGACCCAGTACTTC.

This sequence joins TRBV7-8 and TRBJ2-5, with D tentatively TRBD2 (6 bases). V was pared by 3 bases and J by 1 base, with 9 bases between. Germline CDR1 SGHVS, CDR2 FQNEAQ. The CDR3 is made up of 14 amino acids. This chain's CDR3 is CASSFPGGQETQYF. CDR3 coding DNA: TGTGCCAGCAGCTTCCCCGGGGGCCAAGAGACCCAGTACTTC.

The V gene is TRBV5-6, the J gene TRBJ2-7; the D gene is possibly TRBD1 (5 bases). With 3 bases removed from V and 4 bases from J, the gap between germline ends came to 17 bases. The length of the CDR3 is 15 residues. CDR1 and CDR2 (germline): SGHDT, YYEEEE. CDR3 DNA sequence: TGTGCCAGCAGCTCGTTCAGGGTAGAATATTACGAGCAGTACGTC. Residues: CASSSFRVEYYEQYV.

The V gene is TRBV6-5, the J gene TRBJ1-2, with D unresolved. The CDR3 consists of 13 residues. Germline CDR1 MNHEY, CDR2 SVGAGI. V was trimmed by 4 bases and J by 0 bases, leaving 6 bases between them. CDR3 in amino acids: CASSSRTNYGYTF. The CDR3 DNA reads as TGTGCCAGCAGTTCGAGAACTAACTATGGCTACACCTTC.

The chain recombines TRBV4-3 with TRBJ1-4, with 8 bases aligning to TRBD1. The CDR3 length is 18 residues. CDR1 LGHNA and CDR2 YSLEER come from the germline V gene. After removal of 4 bases from V and 8 bases from J, the junction contained 18 bases not matched to a gene. CDR3 nucleotide sequence: TGCGCCAGCAGCCGACTCCAGATCCAGGGGGCGCCCAAGGAAAAACTGTTTTTT. The encoded protein is CASSRLQIQGAPKEKLFF.

This rearrangement joins TRBV7-2 to TRBJ2-7; D is undetermined. Germline V CDR1 and CDR2: SGHTA, FQGNSA. V was pared by 1 base and J by 3 bases, with 13 bases between. This CDR3 has 15 amino acids. The CDR3 DNA reads as TGTGCCAGCAGCTTAGACAGTCACCCTCTCTACGAGCAGTACTTC. Protein: CASSLDSHPLYEQYF.

The rearrangement joins TRBV15 to TRBJ1-5; D remains ambiguous. This CDR3 spans 16 amino acids. In germline, CDR1 is LNHNV, CDR2 YYDKDF (reference sequence). Trimming took off 0 bases at V and 2 bases at J, with 11 bases between the two ends. In DNA, the CDR3 is TGTGCCACCAGCAGAGATACGAGGGAACGCAATCAGCCCCAGCATTTT. Translated, it gives CATSRDTRERNQPQHF.

V gene TRBV7-9 combines with J gene TRBJ2-7; 13 positions match TRBD2. The CDR3 is made up of 14 amino acids. CDR1 SEHNR and CDR2 FQNEAQ come from the germline V gene (reference sequence). J gave up 6 bases and V 4 bases, and 3 bases lay outside the gene matches. In DNA, the CDR3 is TGTGCCAGCAGCTCGGGACTAGCGGGGTTCGAGCAGTACTTC. Translating it yields CASSSGLAGFEQYF. Based on the CDR3 plus reference TRBV7-9 and TRBJ2-7, the full variable domain is DTGVSQNPRHKITKRGQNVTFRCDPISEHNRLYWYRQTLGQGPEFLTYFQNEAQLEKSRLLSDRFSAERPKGSFSTLEIQRTEQGDSAMYLCASSSGLAGFEQYFGPGTRLTVT.

The chain has TRBV5-1 and TRBJ2-1; TRBD2 matches at 7 bases. Germline V gives CDR1 SGHRS, CDR2 YFSETQ. V dropped 1 base and J dropped 0; count of bases not matched to a gene: 10. This CDR3 region has 18 residues. The CDR3 bases are TGCGCCAGCAGCTTGTCTCAACTAGCGTGGAGCTCCTACAATGAGCAGTTCTTC. Its protein is CASSLSQLAWSSYNEQFF.

V and J are TRBV27 and TRBJ2-5; D might be TRBD2 (5 bases). Per germline, CDR1 MNHEY and CDR2 SMNVEV (reference sequence). Trimming left V 8 bases short and J 6 bases short, with 10 bases between. This CDR3 is built from 11 residues. The CDR3 DNA follows: TGTGCCAGCGGGCCGGGGAAGACCCAGTACTTC. It is translated as CASGPGKTQYF.

This clone was seen only once. The chain combines TRBV15 with TRBJ2-1; 14 bases align to TRBD2. Germline assignment: CDR1 LNHNV and CDR2 YYDKDF (reference sequence). The CDR3 is 15 residues long. The V gene end was trimmed by 5 bases and the J gene end by 5 bases; junction bases not matched to a gene: 2. The DNA of the CDR3 is TGTGCCACCAGCGGGGGACTAGCGGGGGACAATGAGCAGTTCTTC. This translates into CATSGGLAGDNEQFF.

The rearrangement links TRBV5-1 to TRBJ2-2, with TRBD2 identical over 13 bases. J lost 5 bases, V lost 1 base, and 2 bases had no gene match. Germline-derived CDR1 and CDR2 are SGHRS and YFSETQ. The CDR3 totals 16 residues. CDR3: CASSLRTSGRTGELFF. CDR3 bases: TGCGCCAGCAGCTTGCGGACTAGCGGGAGAACCGGGGAGCTGTTTTTT.

The chain couples TRBV29-1 to TRBJ2-2, with TRBD1 as a possible D gene (6 bases). V lost 4 bases and J lost 1, with 10 bases in between. The CDR3 is made up of 14 amino acids. The germline gives CDR1 SQVTM, CDR2 ANQGSEA. CDR3 nucleotide sequence: TGCAGCGTTGCCAGGACAGTGAACACCGGGGAGCTGTTTTTT. Its protein is CSVARTVNTGELFF.

The chain has TRBV7-6 and TRBJ1-3; 8 bases are shared with TRBD1. With V trimmed by 5 bases and J by 2 bases, 8 bases remained unmatched. Per germline, CDR1 SGHVS and CDR2 FNYEAQ. CDR3 size: 16 residues. The DNA of the CDR3 is TGTGCCAGCAGCCTCGGACAGGGTGGTACTGGAAACACCATATATTTT. It is translated as CASSLGQGGTGNTIYF.